The next 21 T cell receptor beta chains were all read from a single sample in a study of shared clonotypes between healthy human individuals. The table came from immunoSEQ multiplex PCR; TCRdb's copy has only in-frame clones and leaves some out. This table holds some 2,000,000 clones, 90% to 95% found once. Sequences were obtained from naive CD4+ T cells sorted from blood. Subset given: CD45RA+ positively selected. The receptor set was obtained from a man aged 18-30 years in good health.

V and J are TRBV18 and TRBJ1-6; a weak D match, TRBD1 (6 bases). The CDR3 sequence is 16 residues long. Trimming removed 0 bases at V and 7 bases at J, with 13 bases between. Looked up from germline, CDR1 is KGHSH and CDR2 is LQKENI. In nucleotides, the CDR3 is TGTGCCAGCTCACCACCGGGCAGGGGAGAAAATTCACCCCTCCACTTT. Amino acids: CASSPPGRGENSPLHF. Supplemented by reference TRBV18 and TRBJ1-6, the full variable domain reads NAGVMQNPRHLVRRRGQEARLRCSPMKGHSHVYWYRQLPEEGLKFMVYLQKENIIDESGMPKERFSAEFPKEGPSILRIQQVVRGDSAAYFCASSPPGRGENSPLHFGNGTRLTVT.

This clone came up once. The chain is built from TRBV29-1 and TRBJ1-4, with D unclear. Trimming removed 4 bases at V and 7 bases at J, with 4 bases between. Germline V gives CDR1 SQVTM, CDR2 ANQGSEA. The CDR3 is made up of 10 amino acids. The chain's CDR3 is CSVAVEKLFF. The CDR3 DNA reads as TGCAGCGTTGCAGTTGAAAAACTGTTTTTT.

The J gene is TRBJ2-7, the V gene TRBV6-5; 7 bases fit TRBD2. Germline V gene lookup returns CDR1 MNHEY and CDR2 SVGAGI. The CDR3 has 14 amino acids. Germline trimming cut 10 bases from V and 4 bases from J; bases unmatched to any gene: 13. In DNA, the CDR3 is TGTGCCACCCAAAGGGTGGGCGGGAGTTACGAGCAGTACTTC. Protein: CATQRVGGSYEQYF.

Regarding this clone: The same CDR3 is also encoded by other DNA sequences in this sample. The chain combines TRBV29-1 with TRBJ1-2; D remains ambiguous. The CDR3 totals 12 residues. Per germline, CDR1 SQVTM and CDR2 ANQGSEA. V was cut by 3 bases and J by 2 bases, with 7 bases left in between. The CDR3 sequence: CSVEAVNYGYTF. The CDR3, as DNA: TGCAGCGTTGAGGCGGTCAACTATGGCTACACCTTC.

To note about this clone: This same CDR3 is encoded by further DNA sequences in the sample. V is TRBV9 and J is TRBJ2-5; unclear D gene. The CDR3 length is 12 residues. Germline V gives CDR1 SGDLS, CDR2 YYNGEE. The V end lost 0 bases, the J end lost 7 bases, and 7 bases lay between the germline ends. The CDR3 DNA reads as TGTGCCAGCAGCGTAGATGTGGGGACCCAGTACTTC. This codes for CASSVDVGTQYF.

This clone was recorded only once. The gene calls are TRBV29-1 and TRBJ1-2; TRBD1 matches at 7 bases. V gave up 3 bases and J gave up 7 bases; unmatched junction bases: 11. In germline, CDR1 is SQVTM, CDR2 ANQGSEA. This CDR3 is built from 14 residues. The CDR3 bases are TGCAGCGTTGATAAGGGCCCCGACAGGGCTGGCTACACCTTC. As protein: CSVDKGPDRAGYTF.

CDR3 loop: CASSLTGTTNEKLFF. The DNA of the CDR3 is TGTGCCAGCAGCTTGACAGGGACTACAAATGAAAAACTGTTTTTT. The rearrangement uses TRBV7-6 and TRBJ1-4, with 7 nucleotides matching TRBD1. V was clipped by 3 bases and J by 5 bases; unmatched bases: 6. This CDR3 is built from 15 residues. Germline V CDR1 and CDR2: SGHVS, FNYEAQ.

The table lists this clone with a few counts. The chain joins TRBV4-1 to TRBJ1-2; D might be TRBD1 (6 bases). The germline CDR1 and CDR2 sequences are MGHRA and YSYEKL. Trimming pared 4 bases from V and 4 bases from J, leaving 10 bases between. The CDR3 runs to 13 residues. The CDR3, as DNA: TGCGCCAGCAGCCTGCTACAGGGCTATGGCTACACCTTC. Its translation is CASSLLQGYGYTF.

Remarks on this clone: Different DNA sequences within this sample yield the same CDR3. J is TRBJ2-7 and V is TRBV6-5; 8 bases map to TRBD2. V dropped 3 bases and J dropped 1; count of bases not matched to a gene: 5. From germline, CDR1 is MNHEY and CDR2 SVGAGI. This CDR3 has 15 amino acids. The CDR3: CASSYGTSVSYEQYF. In DNA, the CDR3 is TGTGCCAGCAGTTATGGGACTAGTGTGTCCTACGAGCAGTACTTC.

The V call is TRBV7-9, the J call TRBJ2-7; no clear D. Trimming took 2 bases from V and 5 from J, leaving 13 bases between them. Germline-derived CDR1 and CDR2 are SEHNR and FQNEAQ (reference sequence). This CDR3 contains 14 residues. The CDR3 region has the DNA TGTGCCAGCAGCTTATTGGTGCAGGTGAACGAGCAGTACTTC. The encoded protein is CASSLLVQVNEQYF.

The rearrangement links TRBV5-1 to TRBJ2-5, with D tentatively TRBD2 (5 bases). V shed 0 bases and J shed 0 bases, with 9 bases lying between them. Germline V gene lookup returns CDR1 SGHRS and CDR2 YFSETQ. The CDR3 extends over 15 amino acids. CDR3 coding DNA: TGCGCCAGCAGCTTGGAAGGAGGCAACCAAGAGACCCAGTACTTC. This encodes CASSLEGGNQETQYF.

CDR3 sequence: CASSPRGLNTEAFF. The CDR3 DNA is TGTGCCAGCAGCCCCAGGGGTTTGAACACTGAAGCTTTCTTT. J is TRBJ1-1 and V is TRBV6-5, with D maybe TRBD1 (6 bases). Germline CDR1 MNHEY, CDR2 SVGAGI. The CDR3 contains 14 residues. V lost 6 bases to trimming and J lost 0 bases, with 11 bases between them.

This chain links TRBV7-9 with TRBJ2-5; a weak D match, TRBD2 (5 bases). This CDR3 is 16 amino acids long. Germline V gives CDR1 SEHNR, CDR2 FQNEAQ (reference sequence). The germline V and J ends were trimmed by 8 bases and 1 base, with 20 bases remaining between them. CDR3 nucleotides: TGTGCCAGCGATCGGCTAGCCCCACTTCTCCAAGAGACCCAGTACTTC. This sequence encodes CASDRLAPLLQETQYF.

This chain connects TRBV10-1 to TRBJ1-1; D is undetermined. CDR3 length equals 13 residues. Trimming pared 4 bases from V and 0 bases from J, leaving 6 bases between. Germline V gene data show CDR1 as WNHNN and CDR2 as SYGVQD (reference sequence). The CDR3 DNA reads as TGCGCCAGCAGTGCGATAATGAACACTGAAGCTTTCTTT. Protein: CASSAIMNTEAFF.

This chain links TRBV18 with TRBJ1-3; the D gene is possibly TRBD1 (6 bases). The germline CDR1 and CDR2 sequences are KGHSH and LQKENI. V gave up 0 bases and J gave up 2 bases, with 8 bases separating them. There are 15 residues in the CDR3. The CDR3 sequence is CASSPPGTPGNTIYF. The CDR3, as DNA: TGTGCCAGCTCACCACCCGGGACACCTGGAAACACCATATATTTT.

The V and J genes are TRBV21-1 and TRBJ2-7; the table names TRBD1, a call not compared with the DNA. TRBV21-1 represents a pseudogene. The CDR3 is 17 amino acids. For the CDR3, the DNA is TGTGCCAGCAGCCAGGTAGGGACAGGGTTGAAGTTCAACGAGCAGTACTTC. Its protein product is CASSQVGTGLKFNEQYF.

This clone was seen a single time. The gene calls are TRBV6-6 and TRBJ1-5; maybe TRBD1 (5 bases). The CDR3 covers 13 residues. CDR1 MNHNY and CDR2 SVGAGI come from the germline V gene (reference sequence). Trimming removed 0 bases at V and 10 bases at J, with 10 bases between. CDR3: CASSYSQGGPQHF. The CDR3 DNA sequence: TGTGCCAGCAGTTACTCGCAGGGAGGACCCCAGCATTTT.

This clone is a singleton in its sample. The chain carries TRBV5-6 and TRBJ1-3; the D gene is possibly TRBD1 (5 bases). Between the trimmed V and J ends, which lost 0 bases and 2 bases, there was a span of 12 bases. CDR3 length equals 16 residues. CDR1 is SGHDT and CDR2 is YYEEEE in the germline V gene. DNA for the CDR3: TGTGCCAGCAGCTTGGCTCTCGGGGCTACTGGAAACACCATATATTTT. It encodes CASSLALGATGNTIYF.

This clone was found a few times. The V call is TRBV25-1, the J call TRBJ1-2, with unresolved D. The V gene's germline CDR1 is MGHDK and CDR2 SYGVNS. With 5 bases removed from V and 8 bases from J, the gap between germline ends came to 12 bases. The CDR3 extends over 12 amino acids. The CDR3 loop is CASSLVGRGYTF. Here the CDR3 DNA reads TGTGCCAGCAGTCTCGTGGGCCGGGGCTACACCTTC.

This clone turned up a few times. This rearrangement joins TRBV6-1 to TRBJ1-4, with 7 positions matching TRBD1. The trim removed 8 bases at V and 8 bases at J, leaving 8 bases unmatched. CDR1 is MNHNS and CDR2 is SASEGT in the germline V gene. This CDR3 is built from 13 residues. The CDR3 spells CASSPQGGEKLFF. CDR3 sequence (DNA): TGTGCCAGCTCACCTCAGGGGGGCGAAAAACTGTTTTTT.

The chain employs TRBV30 and TRBJ1-4; D remains unclear. Trimming cost V 0 bases and J 7 bases, with 15 bases left between them. Germline assignment: CDR1 GTSNPN and CDR2 SVGIG (reference sequence). This CDR3 region has 15 residues. The CDR3 DNA reads as TGTGCCTGGAGTGTAGCCTCCATTGTGGGTGAAAAACTGTTTTTT. Translating it yields CAWSVASIVGEKLFF.